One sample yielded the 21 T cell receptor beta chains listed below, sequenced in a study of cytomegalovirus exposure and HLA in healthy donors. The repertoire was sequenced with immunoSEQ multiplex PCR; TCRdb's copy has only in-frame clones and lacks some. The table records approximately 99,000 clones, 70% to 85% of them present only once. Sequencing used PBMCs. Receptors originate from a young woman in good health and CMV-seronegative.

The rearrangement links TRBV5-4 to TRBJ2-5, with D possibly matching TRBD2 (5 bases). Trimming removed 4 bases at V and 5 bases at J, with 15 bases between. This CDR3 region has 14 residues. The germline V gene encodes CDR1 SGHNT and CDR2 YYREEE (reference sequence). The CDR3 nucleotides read TGTGCCAGCAGCCCCAGTGCGGGTGGGGAGACCCAGTACTTC. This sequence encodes CASSPSAGGETQYF.

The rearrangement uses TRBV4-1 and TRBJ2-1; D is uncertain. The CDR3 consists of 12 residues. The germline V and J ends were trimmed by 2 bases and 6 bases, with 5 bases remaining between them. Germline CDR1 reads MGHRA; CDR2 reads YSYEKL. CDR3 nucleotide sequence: TGCGCCAGCAGCCAACTTTCCAATGAGCAGTTCTTC. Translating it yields CASSQLSNEQFF.

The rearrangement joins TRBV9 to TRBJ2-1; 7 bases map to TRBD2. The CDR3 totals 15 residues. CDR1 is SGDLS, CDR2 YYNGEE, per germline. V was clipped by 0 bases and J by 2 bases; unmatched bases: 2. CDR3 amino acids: CASSVEGTTYNEQFF. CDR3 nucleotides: TGTGCCAGCAGCGTAGAAGGGACTACCTACAATGAGCAGTTCTTC.

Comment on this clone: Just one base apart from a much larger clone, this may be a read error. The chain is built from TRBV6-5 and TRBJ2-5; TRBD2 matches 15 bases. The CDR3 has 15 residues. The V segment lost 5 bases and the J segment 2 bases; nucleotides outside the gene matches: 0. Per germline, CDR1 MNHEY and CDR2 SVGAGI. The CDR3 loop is CASSGLAGGQETQYF. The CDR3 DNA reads TGTGCCAGCAGTGGACTAGCGGGGGGGCAAGAGACCCAGTACTTC.

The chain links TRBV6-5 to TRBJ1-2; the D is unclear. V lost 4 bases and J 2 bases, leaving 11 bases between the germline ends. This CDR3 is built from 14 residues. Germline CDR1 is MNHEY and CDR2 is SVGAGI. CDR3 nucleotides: TGTGCCAGCAGTTCAGTTGATGAAAACTATGGCTACACCTTC. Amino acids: CASSSVDENYGYTF.

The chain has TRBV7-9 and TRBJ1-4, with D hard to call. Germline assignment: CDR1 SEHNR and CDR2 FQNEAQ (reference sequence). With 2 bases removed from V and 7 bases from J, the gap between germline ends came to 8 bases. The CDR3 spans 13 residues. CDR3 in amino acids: CASSLSYSEKLFF. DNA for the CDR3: TGTGCCAGCAGCTTATCCTACAGTGAAAAACTGTTTTTT.

The CDR3 sequence: CASSDNRGGQETQYF. The CDR3 DNA reads as TGCGCCAGCAGTGATAACAGGGGTGGCCAAGAGACCCAGTACTTC. The genes are TRBV10-1 and TRBJ2-5, with TRBD1 matching over 7 bases. The CDR3 runs to 15 residues. J was trimmed by 1 base and V by 3 bases; bases with no gene match: 5. CDR1 is WNHNN, CDR2 SYGVQD, per germline (reference sequence).

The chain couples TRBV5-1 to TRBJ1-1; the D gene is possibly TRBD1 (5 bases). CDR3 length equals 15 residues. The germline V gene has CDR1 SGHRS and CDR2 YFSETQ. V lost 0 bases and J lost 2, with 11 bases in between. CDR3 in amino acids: CASSLGSGDNTEAFF. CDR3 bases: TGCGCCAGCAGCTTGGGTTCGGGGGATAACACTGAAGCTTTCTTT.

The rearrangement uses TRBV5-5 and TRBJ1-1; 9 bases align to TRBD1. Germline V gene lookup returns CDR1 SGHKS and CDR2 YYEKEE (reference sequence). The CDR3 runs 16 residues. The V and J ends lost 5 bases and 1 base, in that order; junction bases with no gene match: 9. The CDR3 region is CASRVGTGGGNTEAFF. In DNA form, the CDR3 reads TGTGCCAGCAGGGTCGGAACAGGGGGCGGGAACACTGAAGCTTTCTTT.

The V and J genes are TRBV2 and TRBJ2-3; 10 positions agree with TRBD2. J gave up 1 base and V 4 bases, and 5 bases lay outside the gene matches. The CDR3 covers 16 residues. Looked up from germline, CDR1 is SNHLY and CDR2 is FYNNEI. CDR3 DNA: TGTGCCAGCAGTGCCTTTCTAGCGGGGGGCACAGATACGCAGTATTTT. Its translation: CASSAFLAGGTDTQYF.

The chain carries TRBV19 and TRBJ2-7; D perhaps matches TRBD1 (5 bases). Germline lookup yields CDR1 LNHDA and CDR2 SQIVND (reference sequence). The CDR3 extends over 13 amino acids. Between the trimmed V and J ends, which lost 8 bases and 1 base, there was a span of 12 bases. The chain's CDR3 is CASSDTESYEQYF. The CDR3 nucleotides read TGTGCCAGTTCGGACACGGAATCCTACGAGCAGTACTTC.

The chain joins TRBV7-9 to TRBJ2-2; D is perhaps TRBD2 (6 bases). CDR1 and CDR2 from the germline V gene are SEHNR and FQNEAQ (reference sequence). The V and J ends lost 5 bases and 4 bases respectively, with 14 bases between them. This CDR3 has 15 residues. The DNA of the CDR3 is TGTGCCAGCAGCACCCGGGGAGGTAGCACCGGGGAGCTGTTTTTT. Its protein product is CASSTRGGSTGELFF.

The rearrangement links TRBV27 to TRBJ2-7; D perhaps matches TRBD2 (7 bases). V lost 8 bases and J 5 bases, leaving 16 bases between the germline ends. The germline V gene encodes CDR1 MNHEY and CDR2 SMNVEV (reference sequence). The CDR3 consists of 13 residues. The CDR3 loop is CASARGGPHEQYF. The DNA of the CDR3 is TGTGCCAGCGCAAGGGGGGGCCCCCACGAGCAGTACTTC.

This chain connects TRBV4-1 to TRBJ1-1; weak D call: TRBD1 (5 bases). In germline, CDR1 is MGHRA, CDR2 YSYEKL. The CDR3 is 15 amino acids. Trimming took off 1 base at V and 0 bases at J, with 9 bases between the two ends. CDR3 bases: TGCGCCAGCAGCCAAGGGGGACTAATGAACACTGAAGCTTTCTTT. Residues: CASSQGGLMNTEAFF.

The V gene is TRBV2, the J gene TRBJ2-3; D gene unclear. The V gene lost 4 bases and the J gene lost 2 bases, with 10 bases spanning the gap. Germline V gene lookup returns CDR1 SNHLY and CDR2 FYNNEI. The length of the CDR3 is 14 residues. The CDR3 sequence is CASSGLLVTDTQYF. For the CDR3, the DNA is TGTGCCAGCAGTGGGCTTCTTGTCACAGATACGCAGTATTTT. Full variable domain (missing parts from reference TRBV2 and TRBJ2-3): EPEVTQTPSHQVTQMGQEVILRCVPISNHLYFYWYRQILGQKVEFLVSFYNNEISEKSEIFDDQFSVERPDGSNFTLKIRSTKLEDSAMYFCASSGLLVTDTQYFGPGTRLTVL.

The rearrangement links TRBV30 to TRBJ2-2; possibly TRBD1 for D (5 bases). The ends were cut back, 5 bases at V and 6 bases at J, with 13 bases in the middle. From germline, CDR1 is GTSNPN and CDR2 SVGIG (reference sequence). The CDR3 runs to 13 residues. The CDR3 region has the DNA TGTGCCTGGTCTGATAGGGGATCCGGGGAGCTGTTTTTT. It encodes CAWSDRGSGELFF.

The CDR3 DNA follows: TGTGCCAGCAGTGACAGGGAGAACACTGAAGCTTTCTTT. Its translation is CASSDRENTEAFF. The rearrangement links TRBV6-6 to TRBJ1-1, with TRBD1 matching over 7 bases. J lost 1 base, V lost 5 bases, and 1 base had no gene match. CDR1 MNHNY and CDR2 SVGAGI come from the germline V gene (reference sequence). The CDR3 spans 13 residues.

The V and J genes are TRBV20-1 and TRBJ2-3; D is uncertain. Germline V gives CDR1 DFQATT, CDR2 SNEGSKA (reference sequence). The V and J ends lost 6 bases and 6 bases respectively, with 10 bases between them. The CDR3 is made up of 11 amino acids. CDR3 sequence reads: CSAALLDTQYF. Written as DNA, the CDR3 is TGCAGTGCGGCCCTTCTGGATACGCAGTATTTT.

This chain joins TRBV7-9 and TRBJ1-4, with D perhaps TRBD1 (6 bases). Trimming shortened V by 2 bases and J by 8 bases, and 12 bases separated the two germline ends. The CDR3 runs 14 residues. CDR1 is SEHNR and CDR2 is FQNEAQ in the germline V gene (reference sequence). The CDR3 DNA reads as TGTGCCAGCAGCTTAATCTCGGGGGGCGAAAAACTGTTTTTT. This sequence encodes CASSLISGGEKLFF.

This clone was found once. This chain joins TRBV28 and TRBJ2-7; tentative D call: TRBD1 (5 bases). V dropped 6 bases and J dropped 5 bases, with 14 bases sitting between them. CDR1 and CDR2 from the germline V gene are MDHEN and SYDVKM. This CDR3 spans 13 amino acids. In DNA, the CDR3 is TGTGCCAGCAGCGAAGGGGTGGTCAACGAGCAGTACTTC. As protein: CASSEGVVNEQYF.

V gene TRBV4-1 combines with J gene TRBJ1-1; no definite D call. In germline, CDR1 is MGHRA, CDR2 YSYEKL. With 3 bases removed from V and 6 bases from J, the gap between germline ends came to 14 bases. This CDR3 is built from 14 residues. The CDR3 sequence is CASSHGGDGAEAFF. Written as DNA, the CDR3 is TGCGCCAGCAGCCACGGCGGGGATGGCGCTGAAGCTTTCTTT.